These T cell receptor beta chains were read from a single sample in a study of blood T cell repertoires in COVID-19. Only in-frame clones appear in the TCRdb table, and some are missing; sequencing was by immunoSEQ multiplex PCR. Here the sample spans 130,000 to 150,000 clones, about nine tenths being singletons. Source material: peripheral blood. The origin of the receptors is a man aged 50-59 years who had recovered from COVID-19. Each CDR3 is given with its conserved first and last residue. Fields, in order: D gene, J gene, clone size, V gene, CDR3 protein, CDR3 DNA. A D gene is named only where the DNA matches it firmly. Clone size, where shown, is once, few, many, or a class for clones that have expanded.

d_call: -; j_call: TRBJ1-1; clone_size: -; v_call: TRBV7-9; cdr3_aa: CASSPIQGTEAFF; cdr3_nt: TGTGCCAGCAGCCCGATCCAGGGCACTGAAGCTTTCTTT
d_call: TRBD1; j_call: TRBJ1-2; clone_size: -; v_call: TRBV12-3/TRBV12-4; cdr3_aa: CASSRDRNYGYTF; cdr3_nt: TGTGCCAGCAGTAGGGACAGAAACTATGGCTACACCTTC
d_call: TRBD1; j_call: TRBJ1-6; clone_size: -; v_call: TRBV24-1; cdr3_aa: CATSDVQGESSYNSPLHF; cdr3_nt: TGTGCCACCAGTGACGTCCAGGGGGAGAGCTCCTATAATTCACCCCTCCACTTT
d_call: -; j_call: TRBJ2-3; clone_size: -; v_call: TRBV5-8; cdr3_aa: CASSLDGESTDTQYF; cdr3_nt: TGTGCCAGCAGCTTAGACGGGGAAAGCACAGATACGCAGTATTTT
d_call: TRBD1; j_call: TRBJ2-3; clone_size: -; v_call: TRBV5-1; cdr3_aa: CASSTGQSNPDTQYF; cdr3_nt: TGCGCCAGCAGCACGGGACAGTCTAACCCAGATACGCAGTATTTT
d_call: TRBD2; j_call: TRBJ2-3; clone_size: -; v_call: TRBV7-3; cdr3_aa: CASSLGAGPTDTQYF; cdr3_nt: TGTGCCAGCAGCCTGGGAGCGGGGCCCACAGATACGCAGTATTTT
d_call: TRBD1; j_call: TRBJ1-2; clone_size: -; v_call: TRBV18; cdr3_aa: CASSLTSTGTGMYGYTF; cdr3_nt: TGTGCCAGCTCACTTACTTCAACCGGGACAGGGATGTATGGCTACACCTTC
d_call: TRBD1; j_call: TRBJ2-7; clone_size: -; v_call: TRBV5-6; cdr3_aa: CASSFRDRGYEQYF; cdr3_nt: TGTGCCAGCAGCTTCCGGGACAGGGGCTACGAGCAGTACTTC
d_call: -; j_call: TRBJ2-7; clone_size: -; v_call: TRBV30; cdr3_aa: CAWSIGGGRVSYEQYF; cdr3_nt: TGTGCCTGGAGTATCGGTGGGGGGAGAGTATCCTACGAGCAGTACTTC
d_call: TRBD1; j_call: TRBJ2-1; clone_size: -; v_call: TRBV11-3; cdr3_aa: CASSLSGTGVNEQFF; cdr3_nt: TGTGCCAGCAGCTTATCCGGGACAGGGGTCAATGAGCAGTTCTTC
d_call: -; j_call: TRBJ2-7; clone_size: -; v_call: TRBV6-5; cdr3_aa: CASSYEETAYEQYF; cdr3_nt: TGTGCCAGCAGTTACGAGGAGACAGCCTACGAGCAGTACTTC
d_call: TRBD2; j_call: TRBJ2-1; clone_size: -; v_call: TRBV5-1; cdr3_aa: CASSLTSGGPYNEQFF; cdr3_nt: TGCGCCAGCAGCTTAACTAGCGGGGGGCCCTACAATGAGCAGTTCTTC
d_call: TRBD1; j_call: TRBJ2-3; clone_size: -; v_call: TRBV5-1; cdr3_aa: CASSVGQGTDTQYF; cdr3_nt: TGCGCCAGCAGCGTGGGACAGGGCACAGATACGCAGTATTTT
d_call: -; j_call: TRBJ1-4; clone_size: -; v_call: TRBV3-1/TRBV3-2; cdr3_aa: CASSLQGFPDEKLFF; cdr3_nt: TGTGCCAGCAGCCTACAGGGCTTCCCGGATGAAAAACTGTTTTTT
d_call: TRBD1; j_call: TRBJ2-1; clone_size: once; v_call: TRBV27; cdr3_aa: CASSIGTGTYNEQFF; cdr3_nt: TGTGCCAGCAGCATCGGGACAGGGACCTACAATGAGCAGTTCTTC
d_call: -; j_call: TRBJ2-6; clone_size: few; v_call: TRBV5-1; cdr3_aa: CASSSQSGANVLTF; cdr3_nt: TGCGCCAGCAGCTCCCAATCTGGGGCCAACGTCCTGACTTTC
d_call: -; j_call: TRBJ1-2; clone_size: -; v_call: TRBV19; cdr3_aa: CASSQHISYTF; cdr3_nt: TGTGCCAGTAGTCAACATATTAGCTACACCTTC
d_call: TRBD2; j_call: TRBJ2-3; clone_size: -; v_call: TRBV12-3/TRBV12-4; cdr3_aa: CASSSGLARRYF; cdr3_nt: TGTGCCAGCAGCTCGGGACTAGCCAGGAGGTATTTT
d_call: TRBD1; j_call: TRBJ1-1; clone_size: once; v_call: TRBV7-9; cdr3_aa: CASSPRGQPNTEAFF; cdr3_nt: TGTGCCAGCAGCCCTAGGGGACAGCCGAACACTGAAGCTTTCTTT
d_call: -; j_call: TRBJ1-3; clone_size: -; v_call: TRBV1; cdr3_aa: CTSSQSADRGIDGNTIYF; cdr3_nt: TGCACCAGCAGCCAGTCGGCTGACAGGGGAATCGATGGAAACACCATATATTTT
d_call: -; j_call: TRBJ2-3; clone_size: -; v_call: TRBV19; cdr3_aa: CASSETGTNTDTQYF; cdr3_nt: TGTGCCAGTAGCGAAACCGGGACAAACACAGATACGCAGTATTTT
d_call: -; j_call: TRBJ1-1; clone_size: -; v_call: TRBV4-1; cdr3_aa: CASSQDPGATEAFF; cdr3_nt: TGCGCCAGCAGCCAAGATCCAGGGGCCACTGAAGCTTTCTTT
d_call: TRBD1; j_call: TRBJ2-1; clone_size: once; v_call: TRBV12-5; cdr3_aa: CASGFSAQGATYNEQFF; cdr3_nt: TGTGCTAGTGGTTTTTCGGCTCAGGGGGCTACCTACAATGAGCAGTTCTTC
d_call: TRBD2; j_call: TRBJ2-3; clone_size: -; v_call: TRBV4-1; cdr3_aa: CASSQFSGGIDTQYF; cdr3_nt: TGCGCCAGCAGCCAATTCAGCGGGGGGATAGATACGCAGTATTTT
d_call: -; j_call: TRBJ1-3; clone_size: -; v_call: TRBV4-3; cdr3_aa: CASSQESGAGNTIYF; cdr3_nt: TGCGCCAGCAGCCAAGAATCAGGGGCTGGAAACACCATATATTTT
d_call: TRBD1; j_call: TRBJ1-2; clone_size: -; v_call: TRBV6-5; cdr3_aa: CASRREDRAHGYTF; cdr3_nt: TGTGCCAGCAGGAGGGAGGACAGGGCGCATGGCTACACCTTC
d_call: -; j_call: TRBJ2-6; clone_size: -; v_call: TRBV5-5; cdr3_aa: CASTKTAPGASGANVLTF; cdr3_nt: TGTGCCAGCACGAAGACGGCCCCCGGAGCGTCTGGGGCCAACGTCCTGACTTTC
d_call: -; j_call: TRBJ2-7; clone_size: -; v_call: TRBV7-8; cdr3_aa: CASTPREGRNEQYF; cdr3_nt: TGTGCCAGCACCCCTCGTGAGGGAAGGAACGAGCAGTACTTC
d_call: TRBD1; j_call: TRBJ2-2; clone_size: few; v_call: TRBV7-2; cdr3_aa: CASSPLRDRGLDGELFF; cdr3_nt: TGTGCCAGCAGCCCCCTCCGGGACAGGGGGCTAGACGGGGAGCTGTTTTTT
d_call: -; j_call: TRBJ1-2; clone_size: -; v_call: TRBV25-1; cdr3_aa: CASSGDRTYGYTF; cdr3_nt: TGTGCCAGCAGTGGAGACAGGACTTATGGCTACACCTTC
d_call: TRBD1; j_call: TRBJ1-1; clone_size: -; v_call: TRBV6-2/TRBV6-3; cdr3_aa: CASSLSLQGAQSEAFF; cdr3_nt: TGTGCCAGCAGTCTCTCCCTACAGGGGGCGCAGAGTGAAGCTTTCTTT
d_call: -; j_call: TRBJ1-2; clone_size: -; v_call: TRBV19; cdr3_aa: CASSIANSNYGYTF; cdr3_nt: TGTGCCAGTAGTATCGCGAACAGTAACTATGGCTACACCTTC
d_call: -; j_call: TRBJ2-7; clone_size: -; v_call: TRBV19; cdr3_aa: CASSRGRGYEQYF; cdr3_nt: TGTGCCAGTAGTCGTGGGCGGGGATACGAGCAGTACTTC
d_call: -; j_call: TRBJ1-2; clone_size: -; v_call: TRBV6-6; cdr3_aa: CASSIAQGVEGYTF; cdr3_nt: TGTGCCAGCAGTATTGCACAGGGAGTAGAGGGCTACACCTTC
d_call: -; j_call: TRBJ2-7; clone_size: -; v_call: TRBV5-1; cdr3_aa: CASSFFPDRMTYEQYF; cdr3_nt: TGCGCCAGCAGCTTTTTTCCCGACAGGATGACCTACGAGCAGTACTTC
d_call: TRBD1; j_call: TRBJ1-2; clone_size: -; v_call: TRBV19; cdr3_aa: CASSMQGAEGYTF; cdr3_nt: TGTGCCAGTAGTATGCAGGGGGCGGAAGGCTACACCTTC
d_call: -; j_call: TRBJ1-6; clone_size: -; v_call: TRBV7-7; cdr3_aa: CASSFGGQTNTSPLHF; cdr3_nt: TGTGCCAGCAGCTTTGGCGGACAGACTAATACTTCACCCCTCCACTTT
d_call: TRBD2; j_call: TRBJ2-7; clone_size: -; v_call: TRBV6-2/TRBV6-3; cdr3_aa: CASSGTSSIDEQYF; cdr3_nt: TGTGCCAGCAGCGGGACTAGCTCAATTGACGAGCAGTACTTC
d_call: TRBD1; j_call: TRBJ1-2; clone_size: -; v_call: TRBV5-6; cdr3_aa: CASSLSGTGGRGYTF; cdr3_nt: TGTGCCAGCAGCCTATCAGGGACAGGGGGCAGGGGCTACACCTTC
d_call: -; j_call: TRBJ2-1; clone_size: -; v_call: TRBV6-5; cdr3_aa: CASSYREINNEQFF; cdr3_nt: TGTGCCAGCAGTTACAGGGAGATAAACAATGAGCAGTTCTTC